This T cell receptor (beta chain) stems from a study of cytomegalovirus exposure and HLA in healthy donors. General study results and limits: Accurate prediction of HLA-A and HLA-B alleles (for most subjects) was reportedly achieved from TCR beta sequences. In the analysis, some V segments, TRBV6-2 and TRBV6-3 included, were excluded as indistinguishable.

The CDR3 is 13 residues long. V lost 6 bases to trimming and J lost 6 bases; unmatched junction nucleotides: 7. CDR1 and CDR2 from the germline V gene are SNHLY and FYNNEI. This clone is a singleton in its sample. Its antigen is not identified. PCR used 60 Vbeta primers and 13 Jbeta primers. Sequenced by immunoSEQ multiplex PCR; TCRdb stores in-frame clones only, minus some. The data hold around 220,000 clones, with more than 65% observed a single time. What was sequenced was PBMCs. The sequence derives from a woman aged 25 to 45 in good health and CMV-seronegative. V and J are TRBV2 and TRBJ1-1, with 7 bases that match TRBD1. CDR3 DNA: TGTGCCAGCAGGGTACAGGGGATGTCTGAAGCTTTCTTT. Protein: CASRVQGMSEAFF.